The 22 T cell receptor beta chains below all came from one sample that was sequenced in a study of shared clonotypes between healthy human individuals. Assay used: immunoSEQ multiplex PCR; TCRdb lists only in-frame clones, some missing. Of roughly 2.2 million clones listed, around 92% are singletons. Sequenced material: naive CD4+ T cells from PBMCs. The subset: CD45RA+ positively selected. These receptors all stem from a man aged 18 to 30 in good health. Some clones in this sample may be carry-over from other donors' samples.

This clone was seen just once. V usage is TRBV5-8 and J usage is TRBJ2-1; D tentatively reads TRBD1 or TRBD2 (5 bases each). This CDR3 comprises 15 residues. Deletions cut 7 bases from V and 6 bases from J, with 20 bases between. CDR1 is SGHTS and CDR2 is YDEGEE in the germline V gene. CDR3 loop: CASSSGTWSGNEQFF. In DNA, the CDR3 is TGTGCCAGCTCATCCGGGACCTGGTCCGGCAATGAGCAGTTCTTC.

CDR3 region: CASSHPGTAEAFF. Here the CDR3 DNA reads TGTGCCAGCAGCCACCCCGGGACGGCTGAAGCTTTCTTT. The chain is built from TRBV6-5 and TRBJ1-1; a weak D match, TRBD1 (5 bases). Per germline, CDR1 MNHEY and CDR2 SVGAGI. Trimming stripped 6 bases from V and 6 bases from J, with 14 bases between. This CDR3 spans 13 amino acids.

The chain carries TRBV27 and TRBJ2-3; possible D gene TRBD2, 6 bases. V was trimmed by 4 bases and J by 5 bases, leaving 13 bases between them. Germline V gene data show CDR1 as MNHEY and CDR2 as SMNVEV (reference sequence). This CDR3 region has 14 residues. DNA for the CDR3: TGTGCCAGCAGTTGGGCGGGGCTGGGAGATACGCAGTATTTT. This codes for CASSWAGLGDTQYF.

The V gene is TRBV19, the J gene TRBJ1-2, with D possibly matching TRBD1 (6 bases). Between the trimmed V and J ends, which lost 6 bases and 8 bases, there was a span of 19 bases. Per the germline V gene, CDR1 is LNHDA and CDR2 is SQIVND (reference sequence). The CDR3 spans 14 residues. The CDR3 spells CASSTGNRVEGYTF. CDR3 bases: TGTGCCAGTAGCACCGGGAACAGGGTGGAGGGCTACACCTTC.

The rearrangement links TRBV5-1 to TRBJ1-4, with D possibly matching TRBD1 (6 bases). Germline CDR1 and CDR2: SGHRS and YFSETQ. Between the trimmed V and J ends, which lost 2 bases and 7 bases, there was a span of 21 bases. The CDR3 consists of 17 residues. The CDR3 is CASSFGPPTGSSEKLFF. The CDR3 nucleotides are TGCGCCAGCAGCTTTGGCCCGCCGACAGGTTCTAGTGAAAAACTGTTTTTT.

The J gene is TRBJ2-7, the V gene TRBV4-1; D remains unclear. The CDR3 spans 15 residues. The V and J ends lost 0 bases and 4 bases respectively, with 13 bases between them. Germline CDR1 is MGHRA and CDR2 is YSYEKL. The DNA of the CDR3 is TGCGCCAGCAGCCAAGATCATGGCGTTTTTTACGAGCAGTACTTC. This encodes CASSQDHGVFYEQYF.

The CDR3 DNA is TGTGCCAGCAGTTACGGCGGGGGTTATCCAAATGAGCAGTTCTTC. Translating it yields CASSYGGGYPNEQFF. This sequence joins TRBV6-6 and TRBJ2-1; 7 bases match TRBD2. Germline CDR1 and CDR2: MNHNY and SVGAGI (reference sequence). V was clipped by 2 bases and J by 7 bases; unmatched bases: 8. The length of the CDR3 is 15 residues.

The V and J genes are TRBV9 and TRBJ2-5; D unclear. CDR3 length: 15 residues. Germline assignment: CDR1 SGDLS and CDR2 YYNGEE. Trimming removed 0 bases from V and 5 bases from J, with 14 bases in between. For the CDR3, the DNA is TGTGCCAGCAGCGTAGCGGTCGGACGGTGGGAGACCCAGTACTTC. This sequence encodes CASSVAVGRWETQYF. Full variable domain (rest looked up from reference TRBV9 and TRBJ2-5): DSGVTQTPKHLITATGQRVTLRCSPRSGDLSVYWYQQSLDQGLQFLIQYYNGEERAKGNILERFSAQQFPDLHSELNLSSLELGDSALYFCASSVAVGRWETQYFGPGTRLLVL.

The chain is built from TRBV29-1 and TRBJ2-7; 7 positions agree with TRBD2. Germline V gene lookup returns CDR1 SQVTM and CDR2 ANQGSEA. Losses at the gene ends were 6 bases for V and 3 bases for J; bases not matched to a gene: 11. This CDR3 comprises 14 residues. CDR3 coding DNA: TGCAGCGTCGGCCTACTGGGGGGGGGCTACGAGCAGTACTTC. This gives the protein CSVGLLGGGYEQYF.

The V and J genes are TRBV7-9 and TRBJ2-1, with TRBD2 as a possible D gene (7 bases). V was clipped by 0 bases and J by 9 bases, with 15 bases between them. Looked up from germline, CDR1 is SEHNR and CDR2 is FQNEAQ (reference sequence). CDR3 size: 15 residues. For the CDR3, the DNA is TGTGCCAGCAGCTTAGCGCTTAGGGGGGGAGGTGAGCAGTTCTTC. It encodes CASSLALRGGGEQFF.

The rearrangement joins TRBV27 to TRBJ2-6; D unresolved. V lost 5 bases and J 0 bases, leaving 14 bases between the germline ends. The CDR3 length is 17 residues. Germline V gene sequence: CDR1 MNHEY, CDR2 SMNVEV (reference sequence). The CDR3 protein is CASSLMGRSSGANVLTF. The CDR3 DNA reads as TGTGCCAGCAGTCTCATGGGTAGATCCTCTGGGGCCAACGTCCTGACTTTC.

V is TRBV7-6 and J is TRBJ2-6; TRBD1 matches 9 bases. Germline V CDR1 and CDR2: SGHVS, FNYEAQ. This CDR3 has 17 amino acids. After removal of 3 bases from V and 1 base from J, the junction contained 4 bases not matched to a gene. CDR3 amino acids: CASSLGQGNSGANVLTF. CDR3 DNA sequence: TGTGCCAGCAGCTTGGGACAGGGCAATTCTGGGGCCAACGTCCTGACTTTC. The full variable domain, completed using reference TRBV7-6 and TRBJ2-6, is GAGVSQSPRYKVTKRGQDVALRCDPISGHVSLYWYRQALGQGPEFLTYFNYEAQQDKSGLPNDRFSAERPEGSISTLTIQRTEQRDSAMYRCASSLGQGNSGANVLTFGAGSRLTVL.

The chain combines TRBV28 with TRBJ2-7; tentative D call: TRBD1 (6 bases). CDR1 MDHEN and CDR2 SYDVKM come from the germline V gene. The CDR3 loop spans 15 amino acids. Trimming stripped 6 bases from V and 0 bases from J, with 15 bases between. The CDR3 sequence is CASSSGTQTSYEQYF. The CDR3 nucleotides read TGTGCCAGCAGCTCCGGGACACAGACCTCCTACGAGCAGTACTTC.

This rearrangement joins TRBV25-1 to TRBJ2-4; 9 bases fit TRBD1. CDR1 and CDR2 (germline): MGHDK, SYGVNS. CDR3 size: 17 residues. Trimming at V came to 2 bases and at J to 2 bases, leaving 7 bases not matched to a gene. The CDR3: CASSELETGGTKNIQYF. Written as DNA, the CDR3 is TGTGCCAGCAGTGAACTCGAGACAGGGGGGACCAAAAACATTCAGTACTTC.

The J gene is TRBJ1-1, the V gene TRBV29-1, with 7 nucleotides matching TRBD1. V shed 4 bases and J 3 bases; nucleotides not matched to a gene: 14. The CDR3 runs 16 residues. The V gene's germline CDR1 is SQVTM and CDR2 ANQGSEA. The CDR3 nucleotides are TGCAGCGTTGTCGACAGGGCCGGTCTGTGGGACACTGAAGCTTTCTTT. As protein: CSVVDRAGLWDTEAFF.

J is TRBJ2-3 and V is TRBV5-8; D is perhaps TRBD1 (5 bases). V lost 4 bases and J lost 5, with 14 bases in between. This CDR3 contains 14 residues. Germline values: CDR1 SGHTS, CDR2 YDEGEE. The CDR3 DNA sequence: TGTGCCAGCAGCCTGACAGTTGTGTTAGATACGCAGTATTTT. It codes for CASSLTVVLDTQYF.

The chain recombines TRBV4-2 with TRBJ1-5, with D possibly TRBD1 on 6 matching bases. This CDR3 has 15 residues. V was trimmed by 2 bases and J by 2 bases, leaving 10 bases between them. Germline loops: CDR1 LGHNA, CDR2 YNFKEQ. The CDR3 loop is CASSQLRQGNQPQHF. CDR3 nucleotide sequence: TGTGCCAGCAGCCAATTAAGACAGGGCAATCAGCCCCAGCATTTT.

This clone was recorded a few times. The V and J genes are TRBV19 and TRBJ2-7; no definite D call. The CDR3 totals 14 residues. Germline V gene data show CDR1 as LNHDA and CDR2 as SQIVND (reference sequence). Trimming shortened V by 6 bases and J by 0 bases, and 12 bases separated the two germline ends. CDR3 sequence reads: CASSPVQSSYEQYF. CDR3 coding DNA: TGTGCCAGTAGCCCAGTTCAGAGCTCCTACGAGCAGTACTTC.

Note on this clone: This specimen includes other DNA sequences encoding the same CDR3. CDR3 coding DNA: TGTGCCTGGAGTGTGGTCCATTCACCCCTCCACTTT. Translation: CAWSVVHSPLHF. This chain uses TRBV30 with TRBJ1-6; D remains ambiguous. This CDR3 has 12 amino acids. Germline CDR1 is GTSNPN and CDR2 is SVGIG (reference sequence). V shed 0 bases and J shed 8 bases, with 5 bases lying between them.

This clone was picked up one time. Within the sample, other DNA sequences also encode this same CDR3. The genes are TRBV7-2 and TRBJ2-2, with 7 bases that match TRBD2. Germline loops: CDR1 SGHTA, CDR2 FQGNSA. V shed 0 bases, J shed 2 bases, and the junction held 3 bases outside the gene matches. The CDR3 covers 16 residues. Here the CDR3 DNA reads TGTGCCAGCAGCTTAGCGCTAGCGGCAAACACCGGGGAGCTGTTTTTT. This sequence encodes CASSLALAANTGELFF.

This clone was recorded a few times. This chain connects TRBV30 to TRBJ1-2; D is ambiguous. V lost 1 base to trimming and J lost 5 bases, with 17 bases between them. Germline V gene sequence: CDR1 GTSNPN, CDR2 SVGIG (reference sequence). The CDR3 loop spans 15 amino acids. CDR3 loop: CAWSAVRVRGYGYTF. CDR3 DNA sequence: TGTGCCTGGAGTGCGGTACGGGTACGCGGATATGGCTACACCTTC. The variable domain in full, with the rest retrieved from reference TRBV30 and TRBJ1-2, is SQTIHQWPATLVQPVGSPLSLECTVEGTSNPNLYWYRQAAGRGLQLLFYSVGIGQISSEVPQNLSASRPQDRQFILSSKKLLLSDSGFYLCAWSAVRVRGYGYTFGSGTRLTVV.

The chain joins TRBV29-1 to TRBJ2-1, with TRBD1 as a possible D gene (6 bases). The CDR3 has 13 amino acids. Trimming removed 5 bases at V and 8 bases at J, with 16 bases between. Germline assignment: CDR1 SQVTM and CDR2 ANQGSEA. CDR3 in amino acids: CSVSRQVGDEQFF. The DNA of the CDR3 is TGCAGCGTTTCCAGACAGGTCGGGGATGAGCAGTTCTTC.